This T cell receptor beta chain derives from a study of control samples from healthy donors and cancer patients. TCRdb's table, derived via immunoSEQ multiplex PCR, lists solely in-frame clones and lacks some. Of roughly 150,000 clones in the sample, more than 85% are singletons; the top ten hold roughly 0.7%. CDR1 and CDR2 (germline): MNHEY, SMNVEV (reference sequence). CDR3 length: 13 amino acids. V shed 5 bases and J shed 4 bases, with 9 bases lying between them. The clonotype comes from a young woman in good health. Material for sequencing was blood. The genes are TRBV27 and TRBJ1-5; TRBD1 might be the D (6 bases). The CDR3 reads CASSRTANQPQHF. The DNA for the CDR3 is TGTGCCAGCAGTAGGACAGCAAATCAGCCCCAGCATTTT.